This T cell receptor (beta chain) was captured in a study of cytomegalovirus exposure and HLA in healthy donors. Across the whole study: Caucasian-associated ancestry cluster membership applied to 75% to 85% of some 400 genotyped donors. General study findings and limits: Later, an analysis found that common viral pathogens appeared to be linked with several of the most significant clusters. In a later analysis, across HLA loci, associated TCR counts were highest for DRB1, lowest for HLA-C.

J was trimmed by 5 bases and V by 0 bases; bases with no gene match: 13. Per the germline V gene, CDR1 is SGHRS and CDR2 is YFSETQ. The CDR3 runs to 19 residues. Both 60 Vbeta primers and 13 Jbeta primers went into the PCR. This table comes from immunoSEQ multiplex PCR, and its TCRdb copy is limited to in-frame clones, with some not included. Of about 190,000 clones in the sample, approximately 70% were seen once. Many counts were recorded for this clone. What it binds is unknown. The specimen sequenced was PBMCs. The rearrangement joins TRBV5-1 to TRBJ2-1; 11 bases align to TRBD2. This clonotype originated in a woman in her twenties or thirties in good health and CMV-seropositive. Here the CDR3 reads CASSLANWETSGNHNEQFF. The CDR3 bases are TGCGCCAGCAGCTTGGCAAACTGGGAGACTAGCGGGAACCACAATGAGCAGTTCTTC.